This TCR beta chain was found in a study of cytomegalovirus exposure and HLA in healthy donors. The study's findings and limits: Through in vitro validation, three CMV-associated chains were shown to be specific for CMV antigens. Cytomegalovirus status was reportedly diagnosed by the classifier with high specificity and sensitivity. The listing of 160 or so TCR beta chains classed them as cytomegalovirus-associated.

CDR1 is SGDLS, CDR2 YYNGEE, per germline. V gave up 3 bases and J gave up 4 bases; unmatched junction bases: 13. The length of the CDR3 is 17 residues. Produced via immunoSEQ multiplex PCR; TCRdb's table is partial and in-frame only. The table has about 280,000 clones, roughly 90% seen once. Of note for this clone: What it binds is not known.

The rearrangement joins TRBV9 to TRBJ2-3; 8 bases fit TRBD2. The sample was PBMCs. This sequence originates from a woman aged 18 to 35 in good health and CMV-seronegative. CDR3 amino acids: CASSAITGLASSDTQYF. The CDR3 coding sequence is TGTGCCAGCAGCGCCATCACCGGACTAGCTTCCTCAGATACGCAGTATTTT.